Below, 31 T cell receptor beta chains from the same sample are listed, as sequenced in a study of monozygotic twins with inflammatory bowel disease. After re-calling the 5' RACE reads, TCRdb lists one entry per CDR3 protein, DNA absent. The sample is made up of approximately 330,000 distinct CDR3 sequences, and the top ten hold around 2% of it. The sample comprised blood. These receptors originate from a human donor with ulcerative colitis or Crohn's disease, or a healthy co-twin of an affected twin (not recorded which).

The chain carries TRBV28 and TRBJ1-5; as DNA is missing, the TRBD1 call by TCRdb cannot be tested. The CDR3 is 16 amino acids. The germline V gene encodes CDR1 MDHEN and CDR2 SYDVKM. This CDR3 is CASSALKGEGNQPQHF. The complete variable domain, with remaining parts taken from reference TRBV28 and TRBJ1-5, reads DVKVTQSSRYLVKRTGEKVFLECVQDMDHENMFWYRQDPGLGLRLIYFSYDVKMKEKGDIPEGYSVSREKKERFSLILESASTNQTSMYLCASSALKGEGNQPQHFGDGTRLSIL.

The J gene is TRBJ2-7, the V gene TRBV10-3; with no DNA, the TCRdb D assignment of TRBD2 cannot be verified. The germline gives CDR1 ENHRY, CDR2 SYGVKD. The CDR3 consists of 16 residues. CDR3 amino acids: CAISESAGKVSYEQYF.

J is TRBJ1-1 and V is TRBV6-2 or TRBV6-3; TCRdb lists TRBD1, though no DNA is available to test this call. The length of the CDR3 is 14 residues. Per germline, CDR1 MNHEY and CDR2 SVGEGT. Here the CDR3 reads CASNAGNANTEAFF.

The chain employs TRBV30 and TRBJ2-7; TCRdb designates TRBD2, a call that cannot be tested without DNA. Germline CDR1 GTSNPN, CDR2 SVGIG (reference sequence). The CDR3 is made up of 13 amino acids. The CDR3: CAWTGPPVNEQYF.

This rearrangement joins TRBV11-2 to TRBJ2-5; the TCRdb D gene call, TRBD1, has no DNA to confirm it. Germline lookup yields CDR1 SGHAT and CDR2 FQNNGV. The CDR3 has 13 amino acids. CDR3 sequence reads: CASSLGGWETQYF.

This sequence joins TRBV6-5 and TRBJ1-1; checking the TCRdb D call of TRBD1 is not possible without DNA. CDR1 and CDR2 (germline): MNHEY, SVGAGI. The CDR3 is 15 residues long. This chain's CDR3 is CASSYSTQGAFEAFF.

The chain recombines TRBV6-5 with TRBJ2-7; TCRdb picks TRBD1, but there is no DNA to check that call. The CDR3 contains 18 residues. Per germline, CDR1 MNHEY and CDR2 SVGAGI. The CDR3 sequence is CASSYSSRVGDHYVGQYF.

J is TRBJ2-7 and V is TRBV7-2; TCRdb's D gene call, TRBD1, goes unchecked for lack of DNA. Germline loops: CDR1 SGHTA, CDR2 FQGNSA. CDR3 length: 15 residues. CDR3 sequence: CASRVSGQTSYEQYF. Based on the CDR3 plus reference TRBV7-2 and TRBJ2-7, the full variable domain is GAGVSQSPSNKVTEKGKDVELRCDPISGHTALYWYRQSLGQGLEFLIYFQGNSAPDKSGLPSDRFSAERTGGSVSTLTIQRTQQEDSAVYLCASRVSGQTSYEQYFGPGTRLTVT.

The chain links TRBV4-3 to TRBJ2-3; TCRdb lists TRBD1, though no DNA is available to test this call. The CDR3 totals 16 residues. The germline V gene has CDR1 LGHNA and CDR2 YSLEER. The CDR3 here is CASSPADRGRGDTQYF.

The chain couples TRBV29-1 to TRBJ1-2. Germline V gene data show CDR1 as SQVTM and CDR2 as ANQGSEA. The CDR3 loop spans 15 amino acids. CDR3 loop: CSIKSISEGNYGYTF.

The chain is built from TRBV4-1 and TRBJ2-1; lacking DNA, the TRBD2 call made by TCRdb goes unchecked. This CDR3 is 16 amino acids long. Germline V gene data show CDR1 as MGHRA and CDR2 as YSYEKL. The CDR3 reads CASSQEALAGHNEQFF.

The chain recombines TRBV7-2 with TRBJ2-7; TCRdb gives TRBD1 as the D gene, but with no DNA this cannot be confirmed. This CDR3 is built from 13 residues. Germline V gene lookup returns CDR1 SGHTA and CDR2 FQGNSA. CDR3 loop: CASSRQRQDEQYF.

The chain is built from TRBV7-8 and TRBJ1-2; the TCRdb D gene call, TRBD1, has no DNA to confirm it. The CDR3 extends over 14 amino acids. Germline CDR1 is SGHVS and CDR2 is FQNEAQ. The CDR3 sequence: CASTTRTGEGGYTF.

This chain joins TRBV5-1 and TRBJ2-5. The germline V gene encodes CDR1 SGHRS and CDR2 YFSETQ. The CDR3 extends over 13 amino acids. The CDR3 protein is CASSPGDQETQYF.

The CDR3 sequence: CSARVSPALNTEAFF. The genes are TRBV20-1 and TRBJ1-1; the D gene TCRdb calls, TRBD1, cannot be checked with no DNA. The CDR3 consists of 15 residues. The V gene's germline CDR1 is DFQATT and CDR2 SNEGSKA (reference sequence).

The CDR3 here is CASGVGGMRSTEAFF. The chain is built from TRBV5-1 and TRBJ1-1; the D gene TCRdb calls, TRBD1, cannot be checked with no DNA. This CDR3 has 15 amino acids. Germline V lookup: CDR1 SGHRS, CDR2 YFSETQ.

The chain links TRBV6-5 to TRBJ2-2; there is no DNA to check the TCRdb D call of TRBD2. The CDR3 is made up of 15 amino acids. The germline CDR1 and CDR2 sequences are MNHEY and SVGAGI. The CDR3: CASSSTSSGSEELFF.

This chain joins TRBV5-4 and TRBJ2-2; the D call of TRBD1 rests on TCRdb alone, since no DNA is present to check it. Germline V gene data show CDR1 as SGHNT and CDR2 as YYREEE (reference sequence). There are 15 residues in the CDR3. The CDR3: CASSRRTGLTGELFF.

The V and J genes are TRBV5-1 and TRBJ2-4; TCRdb reports TRBD1, a call that lacks DNA to check it against. There are 15 residues in the CDR3. Germline values: CDR1 SGHRS, CDR2 YFSETQ. The CDR3 loop is CASSSPGVDKNIQYF.

V is TRBV6-2 or TRBV6-3 and J is TRBJ1-2; TCRdb indicates TRBD1, and absent DNA this call remains unverified. The CDR3 totals 14 residues. CDR1 and CDR2 (germline): MNHEY, SVGEGT. This CDR3 is CASSFDEGRGGYTF.

V gene TRBV6-5 combines with J gene TRBJ2-1. The germline V gene has CDR1 MNHEY and CDR2 SVGAGI. The CDR3 spans 11 residues. The CDR3: CASQFYNEQFF.

The genes are TRBV5-1 and TRBJ2-1. Germline values: CDR1 SGHRS, CDR2 YFSETQ. CDR3 length: 11 amino acids. This chain's CDR3 is CASSSVDEQFF.

The chain employs TRBV6-1 and TRBJ2-3; TCRdb picks TRBD1, but there is no DNA to check that call. The CDR3 length is 16 residues. Germline V gene lookup returns CDR1 MNHNS and CDR2 SASEGT. The CDR3 is CASRHRGGAGADTQYF.

V usage is TRBV28 and J usage is TRBJ2-4; TCRdb's D call of TRBD1 is untestable without DNA. Germline CDR1 is MDHEN and CDR2 is SYDVKM. This CDR3 region has 15 residues. The CDR3 here is CASSQKGQAPGIQYF.

The chain recombines TRBV20-1 with TRBJ1-6. Germline lookup yields CDR1 DFQATT and CDR2 SNEGSKA (reference sequence). The CDR3 length is 15 residues. The CDR3 sequence is CSARLQRGRNSPLHF.

The chain employs TRBV4-1 and TRBJ2-5; absent DNA, TCRdb's TRBD1 call cannot be checked. Per germline, CDR1 MGHRA and CDR2 YSYEKL. This CDR3 spans 14 amino acids. The CDR3 is CASSQGQGSETQYF.

The chain carries TRBV6-5 and TRBJ1-5. The CDR3 length is 13 residues. Germline values: CDR1 MNHEY, CDR2 SVGAGI. The CDR3 here is CASSYDRRQPQHF.

The chain employs TRBV10-3 and TRBJ1-2; the TRBD1 assignment by TCRdb is unverifiable without DNA. Germline CDR1 reads ENHRY; CDR2 reads SYGVKD. The CDR3 spans 13 residues. The CDR3 here is CAISETGVYGYTF.

The chain combines TRBV5-6 with TRBJ2-3; lacking DNA, the TRBD1 call made by TCRdb goes unchecked. Germline V CDR1 and CDR2: SGHDT, YYEEEE. The length of the CDR3 is 18 residues. CDR3 region: CASSLYLHRTDSTDTQYF.

V gene TRBV28 combines with J gene TRBJ2-4; without DNA, the TCRdb call of TRBD2 cannot be checked. The CDR3 is 17 amino acids. The germline V gene encodes CDR1 MDHEN and CDR2 SYDVKM. The CDR3 is CASIPSGREVAKNIQYF.

The chain employs TRBV5-1 and TRBJ2-3; the D call of TRBD2 rests on TCRdb alone, since no DNA is present to check it. Germline values: CDR1 SGHRS, CDR2 YFSETQ. The CDR3 runs to 14 residues. CDR3 sequence: CASSFFSGTDTQYF.